The clone carrying this T cell receptor beta chain was counted at least ten times. The antigen is undetermined. The sample originates from a study of regulatory T cells in long-lasting Graves disease. As to time point: newly diagnosed GD, antithyroid drugs for less than 3 months. TCR sequences were obtained from RNA taken from PBMCs. V shed 6 bases and J shed 0 bases, with 14 bases lying between them. Germline-derived CDR1 and CDR2 are MDHEN and SYDVKM. This CDR3 is 15 amino acids long. Study-level results: Compared with new cases, persistent Graves' patients showed reduced TCR diversity.

Assembly of TCR beta libraries relied on iRepertoire HTBI primers together with Arm-PCR of CDR3 regions. TCRdb reprocessed the multiplex PCR reads with MiXCR, giving one entry per CDR3 protein. The profile shows roughly 410,000 distinct CDR3 sequences, about 15% of them singletons. These data also featured in a second study, about T cells in Graves' hyperthyroidism and ophthalmopathy. That work contributes: Most clonotypes that expanded in the thyroid above 0.001 also showed up in blood.

The sequence was collected from a middle-aged woman with Graves disease. The source was peripheral blood mononuclear cells (PBMCs), collected at new diagnosis, from a patient treated with antithyroid drugs. The genes are TRBV28 and TRBJ1-1; no definite D call. The CDR3 region has the DNA TGTGCCAGCAGCTCTTCCCCGACCTTGAACACTGAAGCTTTCTTT. As protein: CASSSSPTLNTEAFF.